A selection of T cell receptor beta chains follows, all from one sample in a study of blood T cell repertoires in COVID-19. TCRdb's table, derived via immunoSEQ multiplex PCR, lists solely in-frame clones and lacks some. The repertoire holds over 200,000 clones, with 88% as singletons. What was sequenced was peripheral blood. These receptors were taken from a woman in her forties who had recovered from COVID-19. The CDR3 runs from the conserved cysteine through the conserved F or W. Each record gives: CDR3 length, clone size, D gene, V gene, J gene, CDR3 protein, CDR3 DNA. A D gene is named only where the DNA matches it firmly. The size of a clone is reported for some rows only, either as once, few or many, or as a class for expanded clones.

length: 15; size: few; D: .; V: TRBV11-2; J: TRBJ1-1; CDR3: CASSRSRGRYTEAFF; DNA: TGTGCCAGCAGCCGAAGCCGGGGGAGGTACACTGAAGCTTTCTTT
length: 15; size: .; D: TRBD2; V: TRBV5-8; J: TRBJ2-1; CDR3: CASRTTSGRFDEQFF; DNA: TGTGCCAGCAGAACTACTAGCGGGAGGTTCGATGAGCAGTTCTTC
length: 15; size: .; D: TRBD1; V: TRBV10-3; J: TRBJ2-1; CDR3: CAISDTDRAGDEQFF; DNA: TGTGCCATCAGTGACACGGACAGGGCCGGGGATGAGCAGTTCTTC
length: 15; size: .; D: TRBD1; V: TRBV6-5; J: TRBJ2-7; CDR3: CASSYSYRGPYEQYF; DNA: TGTGCCAGCAGTTACAGCTACAGGGGACCCTACGAGCAGTACTTC
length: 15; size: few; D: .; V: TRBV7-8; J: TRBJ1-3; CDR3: CASSPRVSSGNTIYF; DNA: TGTGCCAGCAGCCCCAGGGTCAGCTCTGGAAACACCATATATTTT
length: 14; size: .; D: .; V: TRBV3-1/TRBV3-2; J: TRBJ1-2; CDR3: CASSQTGSFGGYTF; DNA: TGTGCCAGCAGCCAAACCGGCAGTTTCGGGGGCTACACCTTC
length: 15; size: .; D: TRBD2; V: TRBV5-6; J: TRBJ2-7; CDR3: CASSPRGGPAYEQYF; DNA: TGTGCCAGCAGCCCGCGGGGGGGCCCCGCCTACGAGCAGTACTTC
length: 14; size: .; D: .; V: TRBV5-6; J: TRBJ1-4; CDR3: CASSFGSSNEKLFF; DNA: TGTGCCAGCAGCTTCGGGTCTTCGAATGAAAAACTGTTTTTT
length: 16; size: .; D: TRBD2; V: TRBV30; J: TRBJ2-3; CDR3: CAWTQGLAGGADTQYF; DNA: TGTGCCTGGACCCAGGGACTAGCGGGAGGTGCAGATACGCAGTATTTT
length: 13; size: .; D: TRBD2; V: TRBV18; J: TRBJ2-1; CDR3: CASSPVSGNLQFF; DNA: TGTGCCAGCTCACCAGTTAGCGGGAACCTGCAGTTCTTC
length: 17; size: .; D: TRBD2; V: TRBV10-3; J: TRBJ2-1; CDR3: CAISESAAGGPGNEQFF; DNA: TGTGCCATCAGTGAGTCCGCGGCGGGAGGGCCGGGGAATGAGCAGTTCTTC
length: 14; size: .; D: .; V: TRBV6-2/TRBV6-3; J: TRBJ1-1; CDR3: CASSHTRGADEAFF; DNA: TGTGCCAGCAGTCACACCCGGGGGGCGGATGAAGCTTTCTTT
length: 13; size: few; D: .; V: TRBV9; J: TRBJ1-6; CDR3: CASSGNRLSPLHF; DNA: TGTGCCAGCAGCGGAAACAGGTTATCACCCCTCCACTTT
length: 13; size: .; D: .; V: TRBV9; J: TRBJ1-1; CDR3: CASSATVLTEAFF; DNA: TGTGCCAGCAGCGCCACGGTGTTGACTGAAGCTTTCTTT
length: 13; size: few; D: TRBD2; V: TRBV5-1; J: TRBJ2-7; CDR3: CASSFRAGDEQYF; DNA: TGCGCCAGCAGCTTTAGGGCGGGGGACGAGCAGTACTTC
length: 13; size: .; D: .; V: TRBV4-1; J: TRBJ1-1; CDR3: CASSQGPNTEAFF; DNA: TGCGCCAGCAGCCAAGGGCCAAACACTGAAGCTTTCTTT
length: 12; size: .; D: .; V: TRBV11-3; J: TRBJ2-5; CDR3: CASSLAGETQYF; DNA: TGTGCCAGCAGCTTGGCGGGAGAGACCCAGTACTTC
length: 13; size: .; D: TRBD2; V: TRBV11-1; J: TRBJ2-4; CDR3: CASSLGLQNIQYF; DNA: TGTGCCAGCAGCTTGGGACTACAAAACATTCAGTACTTC
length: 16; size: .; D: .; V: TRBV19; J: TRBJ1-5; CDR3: CASRPNRLPSNQPQHF; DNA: TGTGCCAGTAGACCGAACAGGTTACCCAGCAATCAGCCCCAGCATTTT
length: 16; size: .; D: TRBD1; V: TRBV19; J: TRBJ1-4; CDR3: CASSIRGGTGVGKLFF; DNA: TGTGCCAGTAGTATTCGTGGGGGGACAGGGGTTGGGAAACTGTTTTTT
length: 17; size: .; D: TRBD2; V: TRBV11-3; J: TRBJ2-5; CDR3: CASSPGFGRESQETQYF; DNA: TGTGCCAGCAGCCCCGGTTTCGGGCGGGAGTCCCAAGAGACCCAGTACTTC